This TCR beta chain was captured in a study of blood T cell repertoires in COVID-19. Background on the study: Material from acute and convalescent COVID-19 was sourced from the United States, Italy and Spain.

In this sample, this clone turned up once. Sequencing was performed with immunoSEQ multiplex PCR; in TCRdb, only in-frame clones are kept and a portion is missing. The table has about 380,000 clones, around 87% seen once; the top ten hold 1.3%. The germline V and J ends were trimmed by 5 bases and 11 bases, with 13 bases remaining between them. From germline, CDR1 is MNHEY and CDR2 SVGEGT. The CDR3 has 12 residues. This chain connects TRBV6-2 or TRBV6-3 to TRBJ2-1, with D perhaps TRBD2 (6 bases). The sequenced sample consisted of PBMCs or T cells enriched from blood (not recorded which). This clonotype originated in a man aged 25-45 years who had recovered from COVID-19. This CDR3 reads CASSRDGGKQFF. CDR3 sequence (DNA): TGTGCCAGCAGTCGGGACGGGGGAAAGCAGTTCTTC.